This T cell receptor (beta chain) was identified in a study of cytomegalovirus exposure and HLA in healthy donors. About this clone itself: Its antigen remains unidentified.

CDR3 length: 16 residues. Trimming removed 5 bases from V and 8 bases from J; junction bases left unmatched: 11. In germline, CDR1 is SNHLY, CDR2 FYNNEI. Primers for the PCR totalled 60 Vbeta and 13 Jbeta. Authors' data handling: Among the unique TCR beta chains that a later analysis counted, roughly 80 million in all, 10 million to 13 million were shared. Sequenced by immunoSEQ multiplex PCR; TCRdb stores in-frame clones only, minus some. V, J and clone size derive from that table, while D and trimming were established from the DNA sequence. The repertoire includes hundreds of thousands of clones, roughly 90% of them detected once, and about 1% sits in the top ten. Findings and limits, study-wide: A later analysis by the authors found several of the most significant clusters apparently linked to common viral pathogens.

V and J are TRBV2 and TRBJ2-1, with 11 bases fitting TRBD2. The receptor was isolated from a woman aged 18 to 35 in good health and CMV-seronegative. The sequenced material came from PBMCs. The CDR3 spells CASSPLAGGGWDEQFF. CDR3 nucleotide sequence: TGTGCCAGCAGTCCCCTAGCGGGGGGCGGGTGGGATGAGCAGTTCTTC.